This TCR beta chain is drawn from a study of blood T cell repertoires in COVID-19 (dated by TCRdb to about 2020). With regard to the full study: The collaborator samples originated in the United States, Italy and Spain and spanned the acute and convalescent phases of COVID-19. A freely available public database, intended as a resource for researchers studying the immune response to SARS-CoV-2, is where the repertoires were released. The material from the prospective study consisted of cDNA or gDNA derived from T cells, B-cell-depleted T cells, or PBMCs. Samples were obtained from the ongoing ImmuneRACE study (first 160 participants) and from over a thousand subjects provided by 6 global collaborators. The dataset comprised deeply sampled blood TCRbeta repertoires from subjects exposed to, actively infected with, or recovered from COVID-19. HLA class I and class II types, where available, came from metadata supplied by the sample provider rather than from assay-based typing. Sample metadata almost always included a de-identified subject ID, COVID-19 status, age in years and sex.

The CDR3, cysteine through phenylalanine, is 16 amino acids long. This entry keeps only the CDR3 DNA: 48 bases, framed from base 1. CDR1 and CDR2 were assigned from the germline V gene as MNHEY and SVGAGI. V and J are truncated by 2 bases and 4 bases respectively, leaving an intervening sequence of 17 bases. One collaborating source in Seattle enrolled patients while the patients were actively infected and followed the patients over time throughout the course of disease. The collaborating institutions used their own protocols to collect whole blood in K2EDTA tubes. Collaborator samples were shipped for TCRbeta analysis as frozen whole blood, isolated PBMCs, or DNA extracted from either sample type. The research as a whole found: Clinical and demographic metadata were provided uncurated, with the amount varying by source and participant.

TCRbeta CDR3 regions were amplified from genomic DNA by means of the immunoSEQ Assay, a bias-controlled multiplex PCR. Per the source publication's procedure: The number of nucleated cells in each sample was estimated from the amplification of reference gene primers within the assay. Sequence reads were collapsed and filtered to measure the absolute abundance of every unique TCRbeta CDR3 rearrangement. For each sample, productive Simpson clonality was calculated as the square root of Simpson's diversity index over productive rearrangements. TCRdb carries this immuneACCESS record with in-frame sequences only. Its versions omit some clonotypes, under half of them owing to an unresolved V gene in the studies checked, with the rest unexplained. Clone size and V and J calls were adopted from that table, with D and trimming inferred from the DNA. The sample table lists some 250,000 clones, about four fifths of them with a count of one. The top ten hold 6.5% to 9% of the sample.

Comment on this clone: No cognate antigen has been identified for it. No much larger clonotype is one base removed from it; base qualities were not supplied.

The receptor was isolated from an elderly woman with COVID-19, enrolled during active disease. This receptor chain uses TRBV6-5 and TRBJ1-2; tentative D gene TRBD1, with 5 bases matching. Material: peripheral blood. The CDR3 region reads CASSYMGRGEFYGYTF. The DNA sequence is as follows: TGTGCCAGCAGTTACATGGGGCGCGGGGAGTTCTATGGCTACACCTTC.